The clone carrying this TCR beta chain was seen at least ten times. The antigen remains unidentified. This entry belongs to a study of early T cells in non-severe SARS-CoV-2 infection. The wider study: Alpha and beta chains were unpaired, from unsorted whole-blood bulk RNA. Study-wide results and caveats: Anti-spike CD8 responses were favored by VDJdb matching, which missed private and CD4 specificities.

The V end lost 1 base, the J end lost 0 bases, and 3 bases lay between the germline ends. This CDR3 has 13 residues. From germline, CDR1 is MDHEN and CDR2 SYDVKM. Individually, cDNA molecules had unique molecular identifiers attached to them. MiXCR was run by TCRdb on the 5' RACE reads, yielding one entry per CDR3 protein. This sample carries about 77,000 distinct CDR3 sequences, over 8.5% of them seen once, and the ten largest clones take approximately 5%. The rearrangement links TRBV28 to TRBJ1-2; D is undetermined. The sequenced material came from whole blood. The receptor was derived from an adult who was a healthcare worker with PCR-confirmed SARS-CoV-2 infection or an uninfected control (not recorded which). The CDR3 sequence: CASSLYPNYGYTF. The CDR3 DNA follows: TGTGCCAGCAGTTTATACCCTAACTATGGCTACACCTTC.